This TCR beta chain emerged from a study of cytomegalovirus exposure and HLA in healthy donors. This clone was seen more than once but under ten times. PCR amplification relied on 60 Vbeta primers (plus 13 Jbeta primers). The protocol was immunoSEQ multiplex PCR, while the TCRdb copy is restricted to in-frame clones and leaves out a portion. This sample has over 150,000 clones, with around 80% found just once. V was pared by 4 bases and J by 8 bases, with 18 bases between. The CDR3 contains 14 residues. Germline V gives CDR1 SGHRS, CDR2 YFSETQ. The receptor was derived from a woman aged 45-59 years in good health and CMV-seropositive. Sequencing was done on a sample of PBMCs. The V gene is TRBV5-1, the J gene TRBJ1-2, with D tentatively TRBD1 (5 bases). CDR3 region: CASSPAGGDHGYTF. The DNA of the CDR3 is TGCGCCAGCAGCCCCGCGGGAGGGGATCACGGCTACACCTTC.